Detailed here is one T cell receptor beta chain. Its matching antigen is unknown. The germline gives CDR1 SGHDN, CDR2 FVKESK. The CDR3 length is 14 residues. The data were obtained in a study of monozygotic twins with inflammatory bowel disease. Overall study results and limits: The sharing of clonotypes with others was lower in IBD patients than in healthy twins, especially with disease activity.

TCRdb re-called the 5' RACE reads and gives one entry per CDR3 protein, without DNA. Its table records 300,000 to 400,000 distinct CDR3 sequences. The chain recombines TRBV14 with TRBJ2-7; lacking DNA, the TRBD1 call made by TCRdb goes unchecked. The clonotype comes from a human donor with ulcerative colitis or Crohn's disease, or a healthy co-twin of an affected twin (not recorded which). Sequenced input: blood. This chain's CDR3 is CASSPTTGTYEQYF.